This record looks at one TCR beta chain sequence and its context. Its antigen is currently unknown. TCRdb's table, derived via immunoSEQ multiplex PCR, lists solely in-frame clones and lacks some. The sample lists around 440,000 clones, approximately 71% occurring once. Donors had no recently reported acute infections or vaccinations and were HIV-negative. Adult Caucasians living in Nashville, Tennessee made up all of the donors. The record originates from a study of shared clonotypes between healthy human individuals. Study overall: The study enrolled two women and three men aged 18 to 49. Whole-study results and caveats: Sequencing depth was expected to affect clonotype sharing among donors.

V lost 1 base, J lost 8 bases, and 14 bases lay in between. CDR3 size: 14 residues. Germline V lookup: CDR1 SGHAT, CDR2 FQNNGV. This receptor was taken from a woman aged 40 to 49 in good health. Some clones in this sample may be carry-over from other donors' samples. Sequences were obtained from PBMCs. The chain links TRBV11-2 to TRBJ1-2; perhaps TRBD1 as D (5 bases). The CDR3 is CASSLASGTAGYTF. CDR3 DNA: TGTGCCAGCAGCTTAGCGTCGGGGACCGCCGGCTACACCTTC. Together with reference TRBV11-2 and TRBJ1-2, the CDR3 gives the full variable domain: EAGVAQSPRYKIIEKRQSVAFWCNPISGHATLYWYQQILGQGPKLLIQFQNNGVVDDSQLPKDRFSAERLKGVDSTLKIQPAKLEDSAVYLCASSLASGTAGYTFGSGTRLTVV.